Listed here is a single T cell receptor (beta chain). The repertoire was sequenced with immunoSEQ multiplex PCR; TCRdb's copy has only in-frame clones and lacks some. Of about 250,000 clones listed, about 82% are singletons. These data come from a study of blood T cell repertoires in COVID-19. Study-level information: Acute and convalescent COVID-19 specimens originated in the United States, Italy and Spain. T cells, B-cell-depleted T cells, or PBMCs provided the cDNA or gDNA that served as material.

In assigning cohorts, the study relied on participant-reported clinical history. What was sequenced was PBMCs or T cells enriched from blood (not recorded which). The receptor's source is a woman in her fifties or sixties with acute COVID-19.

The CDR3 here is CAIFPTGTGLVTEAFF. The CDR3 DNA sequence: TGTGCCATCTTCCCGACTGGGACAGGGCTCGTGACTGAAGCTTTCTTT. The genes are TRBV10-3 and TRBJ1-1, with 9 nucleotides matching TRBD1. CDR3 size: 16 residues. The junction had 15 bases not matched to a gene; V was cut back by 8 bases and J by 5 bases. Germline CDR1 reads ENHRY; CDR2 reads SYGVKD.